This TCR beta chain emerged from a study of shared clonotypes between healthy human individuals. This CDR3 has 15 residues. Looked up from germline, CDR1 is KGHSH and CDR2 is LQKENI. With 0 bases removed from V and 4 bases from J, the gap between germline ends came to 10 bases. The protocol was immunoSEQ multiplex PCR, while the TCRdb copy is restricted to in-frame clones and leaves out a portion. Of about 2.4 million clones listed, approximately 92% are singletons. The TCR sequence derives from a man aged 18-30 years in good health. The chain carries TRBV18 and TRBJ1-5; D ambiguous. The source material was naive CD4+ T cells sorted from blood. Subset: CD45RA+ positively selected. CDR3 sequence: CASSPPNGANQPQHF. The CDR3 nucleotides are TGTGCCAGCTCACCACCGAATGGAGCAAATCAGCCCCAGCATTTT. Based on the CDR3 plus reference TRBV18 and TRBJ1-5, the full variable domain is NAGVMQNPRHLVRRRGQEARLRCSPMKGHSHVYWYRQLPEEGLKFMVYLQKENIIDESGMPKERFSAEFPKEGPSILRIQQVVRGDSAAYFCASSPPNGANQPQHFGDGTRLSIL.